The 10 T cell receptor beta chains reported below all come from one sample, sequenced in a study of OX40 agonist ivuxolimab in advanced cancers. Clones were sequenced by immunoSEQ multiplex PCR, and TCRdb holds only the in-frame ones, with some missing. The sample has some 72,000 clones, 92% seen once. The source was CD4+ or CD8+ T cells sorted from blood, collected in a trial of the OX40 agonist ivuxolimab. The receptors come from an adult with an advanced solid tumor such as melanoma, head and neck, liver or kidney cancer.

As for this clone: The germline gene is not matched at one end of the junction; a read error may be the cause. The V call is TRBV28, the J call TRBJ1-4, with D uncertain. This CDR3 comprises 9 residues. Per germline, CDR1 MDHEN and CDR2 SYDVKM. Written as DNA, the CDR3 is TGTGCCAGCTTAGCGAGGGAGGTTTTT. Its protein product is CASLAREVF. Using reference TRBV28 and TRBJ1-4 for the parts outside the CDR3, the full variable domain is DVKVTQSSRYLVKRTGEKVFLECVQDMDHENMFWYRQDPGLGLRLIYFSYDVKMKEKGDIPEGYSVSREKKERFSLILESASTNQTSMYLCASLAREVFGSGTQLSVL.

This chain links TRBV7-2 with TRBJ2-7, with D perhaps matching TRBD1 or TRBD2 (5 bases each). Per the germline V gene, CDR1 is SGHTA and CDR2 is FQGNSA. The CDR3 is 17 amino acids. V dropped 0 bases and J dropped 2 bases, with 17 bases sitting between them. The CDR3 sequence is CASSLALGAGYAYEQYF. CDR3 coding DNA: TGTGCCAGCAGCTTAGCGCTTGGGGCGGGCTACGCCTACGAGCAGTACTTC.

The V call is TRBV4-1, the J call TRBJ2-1, with 9 bases identical to TRBD2. The CDR3 totals 21 residues. Trimming took 2 bases from V and 8 from J; bases not matched to a gene: 25. The germline CDR1 and CDR2 sequences are MGHRA and YSYEKL. The CDR3 here is CASSQYPSSAGLAGEPYEQFF. Written as DNA, the CDR3 is TGCGCCAGCAGCCAATACCCCAGCAGCGCCGGATTAGCGGGAGAACCGTATGAGCAGTTCTTC.

The genes are TRBV6-1 and TRBJ1-1; a possible D gene is TRBD1 (6 bases). There are 16 residues in the CDR3. Germline V gene sequence: CDR1 MNHNS, CDR2 SASEGT. V was pared by 5 bases and J by 0 bases, with 16 bases between. The CDR3 DNA sequence: TGTGCCAGCAGTCAAGGCAGGGGAACCATGAACACTGAAGCTTTCTTT. Its protein is CASSQGRGTMNTEAFF.

The chain uses TRBV2 and TRBJ1-6; D ambiguous. Germline lookup yields CDR1 SNHLY and CDR2 FYNNEI. This CDR3 region has 12 residues. V was pared by 1 base and J by 9 bases, with 4 bases between. CDR3 in amino acids: CASSEDPSPLHF. CDR3 DNA: TGTGCCAGCAGTGAAGACCCTTCACCCCTCCACTTT.

With regard to this clone: One junction end does not reproduce the germline sequence, and a read error may be involved. The chain combines TRBV6-1 with TRBJ2-5; 9 bases line up with TRBD2. CDR1 is MNHNS and CDR2 is SASEGT in the germline V gene. The CDR3 extends over 17 amino acids. The CDR3 region has the DNA TGTGCCAGCAGAGAAGACTGGACTAGCGCGTTCCAAGAGACCCAGTACTTC. As protein: CASREDWTSAFQETQYF.

The rearrangement joins TRBV11-3 to TRBJ1-1; D is perhaps TRBD1 (6 bases). Germline lookup yields CDR1 SGHNT and CDR2 YENEEA. The CDR3 is 11 residues long. V lost 4 bases and J lost 8, with 8 bases in between. As DNA, the CDR3 is TGTGCCAGCAGCTCGGACAGAGAAGCTTTCTTT. It specifies CASSSDREAFF.

Comments on this clone: Germline and junction disagree at one end, which may indicate a read error. The CDR3 loop reads CASSSRPGGNYNEQFF. CDR3 nucleotide sequence: TGTGCTAGCAGCTCACGCCCGGGGGGGAACTACAATGAGCAGTTCTTC. The chain combines TRBV7-7 with TRBJ2-1, with TRBD2 matching over 8 bases. This CDR3 is built from 16 residues. Germline assignment: CDR1 SSHAT and CDR2 FNYEAQ (reference sequence).

The chain couples TRBV19 to TRBJ2-1; TRBD2 aligns across 11 bases. The CDR3 is 15 residues long. CDR1 is LNHDA, CDR2 SQIVND, per germline (reference sequence). V trimming: 1 base; J trimming: 5 bases; junction bases outside the gene matches: 1. For the CDR3, the DNA is TGTGCCAGTAGTATAGGACTAGCGGGAAACAATGAGCAGTTCTTC. Translating gives CASSIGLAGNNEQFF.

This sequence joins TRBV30 and TRBJ2-3; 8 bases line up with TRBD2. Unmatched junction bases numbered 9, after V lost 0 bases and J lost 4 bases. This CDR3 is built from 16 residues. Germline CDR1 GTSNPN, CDR2 SVGIG (reference sequence). CDR3 residues: CAWSVLRSGRADTQYF. CDR3 coding DNA: TGTGCCTGGAGTGTACTGAGGAGCGGGAGAGCAGATACGCAGTATTTT.